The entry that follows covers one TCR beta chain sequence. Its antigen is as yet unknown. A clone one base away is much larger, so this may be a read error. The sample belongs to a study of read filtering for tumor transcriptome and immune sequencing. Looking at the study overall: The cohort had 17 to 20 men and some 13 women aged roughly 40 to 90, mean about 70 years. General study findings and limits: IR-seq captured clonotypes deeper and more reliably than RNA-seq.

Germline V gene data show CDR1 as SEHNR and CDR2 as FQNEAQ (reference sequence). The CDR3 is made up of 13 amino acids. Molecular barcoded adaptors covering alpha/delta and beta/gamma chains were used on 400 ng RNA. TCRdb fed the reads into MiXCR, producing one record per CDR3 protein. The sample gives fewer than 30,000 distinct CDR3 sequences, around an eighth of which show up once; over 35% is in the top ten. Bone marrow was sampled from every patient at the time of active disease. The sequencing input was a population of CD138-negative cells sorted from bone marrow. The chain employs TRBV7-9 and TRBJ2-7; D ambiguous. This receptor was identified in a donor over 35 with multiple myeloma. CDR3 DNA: TGTGCCAGCAGTTCTACTGTTTCCTACGAGCGGTACTTC. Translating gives CASSSTVSYERYF.